The 4 T cell receptor beta chains given below trace back to one sample, sequenced in a study of cytomegalovirus exposure and HLA in healthy donors (dated by TCRdb to 2016 to 2017). The library relied on the immunoSEQ multiplex PCR assay. The multiplex PCR relied on a mix of 60 forward primers for TCR Vbeta segments and 13 reverse primers for TCR Jbeta segments. Not all clones reach the TCRdb copy of this immuneACCESS table, which keeps in-frame sequences only. Checked studies attribute under half of the gap to unresolved V genes and leave the rest unexplained. The sample data list approximately 32,000 clones, and 65% to 90% of these were observed just once. Approximately 4% of the sample rests with the top ten. The sample comprised PBMCs. These TCRs come from a young woman in good health and CMV-seronegative.

The chain links TRBV11-3 to TRBJ2-3; the D gene is possibly TRBD1 (6 bases). Germline CDR1 and CDR2: SGHNT and YENEEA. Trimming removed 4 bases from V and 2 bases from J, with 16 bases in between. The CDR3 is 16 residues long. CDR3 region: CASSSRGGGYTDTQYF. Written as DNA, the CDR3 is TGTGCCAGCAGCTCCAGGGGCGGCGGATACACAGATACGCAGTATTTT. Drawing the rest from reference TRBV11-3 and TRBJ2-3, the complete variable domain is EAGVVQSPRYKIIEKKQPVAFWCNPISGHNTLYWYLQNLGQGPELLIRYENEEAVDDSQLPKDRFSAERLKGVDSTLKIQPAELGDSAVYLCASSSRGGGYTDTQYFGPGTRLTVL.

The J gene is TRBJ2-1, the V gene TRBV7-3, with TRBD1 matching over 8 bases. This CDR3 is built from 14 residues. J was trimmed by 3 bases and V by 6 bases; bases with no gene match: 4. Germline V gene data show CDR1 as SGHTA and CDR2 as FQGTGA. The CDR3 DNA reads TGTGCCAGCAGTGCACAGGGGGGCTACAATGAGCAGTTCTTC. Translating it yields CASSAQGGYNEQFF.

This chain uses TRBV9 with TRBJ2-3; TRBD2 agrees at 7 bases. Germline CDR1 SGDLS, CDR2 YYNGEE. The CDR3 consists of 17 residues. The junction had 7 bases not matched to a gene; V was cut back by 0 bases and J by 0 bases. CDR3 in amino acids: CASSVAQGRESTDTQYF. CDR3 in DNA: TGTGCCAGCAGCGTAGCCCAAGGGCGGGAGAGCACAGATACGCAGTATTTT.

The gene calls are TRBV30 and TRBJ2-3, with a tentative D call TRBD2 (5 bases). Looked up from germline, CDR1 is GTSNPN and CDR2 is SVGIG (reference sequence). Trimming shortened V by 0 bases and J by 5 bases, and 6 bases separated the two germline ends. CDR3 size: 12 residues. The CDR3 spells CAWSVAGDTQYF. The CDR3 DNA reads TGTGCCTGGAGTGTTGCGGGAGATACGCAGTATTTT.